A single T cell receptor beta chain is shown here with its context. This entry is derived from a study of control samples from healthy donors and cancer patients. Repertoires were generated with immunoSEQ multiplex PCR, while TCRdb's copy carries only in-frame clones and drops some. The top ten hold around 1.3% of the sample, which has 170,000 or so clones, roughly 94% seen once. V gave up 1 base and J gave up 4 bases, with 17 bases separating them. Germline V lookup: CDR1 LGHDT, CDR2 YNNKEL (reference sequence). The CDR3 extends over 16 amino acids. The TCR comes from a woman between 18 and 29 years old in good health. The sequenced sample consisted of blood. The chain employs TRBV3-1 (or the pseudogene TRBV3-2) and TRBJ2-7; possible D gene TRBD1, 6 bases. CDR3 in DNA: TGTGCCAGCAGCCAAGCAGGGAACAGGGTTCAGTACGAGCAGTACTTC. It codes for CASSQAGNRVQYEQYF.